The present T cell receptor (beta chain) was sequenced within a study of blood T cells in healthy people across ages (dated by TCRdb to the mid-2010s). Some background on the complete study: In model experiments, template switching captured about one uniquely barcoded TCR beta cDNA molecule for every two T cells. The study measured age-related changes in TCR beta repertoire diversity using deep sequencing normalized with unique cDNA molecular identifiers. Four age groups were formed from the donors: young (average approximately 16 years), middle-aged (approximately 39), aged (more than 55) and long-lived (approximately 80). To avoid experimental bias, donors of different ages were distributed randomly across sequencing lanes. Two additional independent replicas of 1 million unique cDNA reads from the same blood draw were analyzed for two donors (one aged 18 to 30 and one aged 80 or older).

The library came from 5' RACE. The reads were generated on an Illumina HiSeq 2500. The second PCR ran for about 6 to 12 cycles and used a J-beta primer mix along with a sample-barcoded 5' primer. A template-switch 5' adaptor carrying 12 random nucleotides introduced a unique molecular identifier onto each TCR beta cDNA molecule. Each sample yielded at least 3 million CDR3-containing paired-end reads. First-strand cDNA synthesis was performed from all RNA using the Mint cDNA synthesis kit, with priming by a TRBC-specific oligonucleotide. After uracil-DNA glycosylase treatment, a first 18-cycle PCR used universal primers M1SS and BC2_uni_R on all cDNA. Processing in the source paper ran as follows. For normalization, 1 million high-quality reads, each with a distinct molecular identifier, were randomly selected from each sample. Reads sharing molecular identifiers were discarded rather than binned into consensus sequences. MiTCR, run with a Q25 quality threshold and the strictest error-elimination algorithm, handled CDR3 identification, clonotype clustering and error correction. A nonparametric unseen species model using Euler transformation provided a lower-bound estimate of total TCR beta diversity. Through fastp at Q25 and MiXCR, TCRdb rebuilt clones from the public reads, retaining in-frame beta chains. Rows with one shared CDR3 protein collapse into an entry with the most common genes and DNA. These V and J calls originate from TCRdb's pipeline instead of the authors' own analysis. The sample records 1.5 million to 2 million distinct CDR3 sequences, 49% of which are singletons. Of the sample, around 2.1% falls within the top ten clones.

On this clonotype itself: The antigen it recognizes is unknown. No base quality values were provided; no much bigger clone lies one nucleotide off.

Broader findings and caveats from the paper: Bulk unsorted PBMC profiling prevented conclusive comparison of naive and antigen-experienced compartments. As age increased, observed TCR beta diversity per million T cells dropped in a roughly linear way, and a significant reduction was already evident by age 40. Compared with the aged group, the long-lived group had more naive CD4+ T cells, fewer expanded clones and increased TCR diversity, a pattern suggesting age selection. Because donor CMV infection status was unknown, age-related changes in expanded clonotypes were potentially confounded. A strong correlation was found between observed TCR beta diversity and the percentage of naive T cells measured by flow cytometry. Estimates of total diversity from one million sequenced T cells were regarded as lower bounds and underestimates.

Donors were 40 or so systemically healthy Caucasian individuals from Russia aged roughly 6 to 90 years. About 9.8 milliliters of peripheral blood were drawn from each donor into EDTA-treated Vacutainer tubes. Ficoll-Paque density-gradient centrifugation was used to isolate PBMCs, with at least 7 million per sample. Trizol reagent was used to extract total RNA from PBMCs, with at least 6 micrograms per sample. For every donor, an aliquot of PBMCs went through flow cytometry to measure the percentages of naive CD45RAhigh/CD27high T cells. This receptor was taken from a woman in her thirties or forties in good health. The sequenced sample consisted of blood.

At the DNA level, the sequence is TGTGCCAGCAGCTTGAGCGGGGGGACCACCTACAATGAGCAGTTCTTC. Its translation is CASSLSGGTTYNEQFF. The V and J genes are TRBV7-6 and TRBJ2-1; 9 middle bases align to TRBD2. The CDR3 sequence holds 16 residues, the cysteine and phenylalanine included. CDR3 DNA only is kept here, 48 bases in frame from base 1. Per the germline V gene, SGHVS is the CDR1 and FNYEAQ is the CDR2. V ends up 3 bases short and J 2 bases short, with an unmatched junction base count of 5.